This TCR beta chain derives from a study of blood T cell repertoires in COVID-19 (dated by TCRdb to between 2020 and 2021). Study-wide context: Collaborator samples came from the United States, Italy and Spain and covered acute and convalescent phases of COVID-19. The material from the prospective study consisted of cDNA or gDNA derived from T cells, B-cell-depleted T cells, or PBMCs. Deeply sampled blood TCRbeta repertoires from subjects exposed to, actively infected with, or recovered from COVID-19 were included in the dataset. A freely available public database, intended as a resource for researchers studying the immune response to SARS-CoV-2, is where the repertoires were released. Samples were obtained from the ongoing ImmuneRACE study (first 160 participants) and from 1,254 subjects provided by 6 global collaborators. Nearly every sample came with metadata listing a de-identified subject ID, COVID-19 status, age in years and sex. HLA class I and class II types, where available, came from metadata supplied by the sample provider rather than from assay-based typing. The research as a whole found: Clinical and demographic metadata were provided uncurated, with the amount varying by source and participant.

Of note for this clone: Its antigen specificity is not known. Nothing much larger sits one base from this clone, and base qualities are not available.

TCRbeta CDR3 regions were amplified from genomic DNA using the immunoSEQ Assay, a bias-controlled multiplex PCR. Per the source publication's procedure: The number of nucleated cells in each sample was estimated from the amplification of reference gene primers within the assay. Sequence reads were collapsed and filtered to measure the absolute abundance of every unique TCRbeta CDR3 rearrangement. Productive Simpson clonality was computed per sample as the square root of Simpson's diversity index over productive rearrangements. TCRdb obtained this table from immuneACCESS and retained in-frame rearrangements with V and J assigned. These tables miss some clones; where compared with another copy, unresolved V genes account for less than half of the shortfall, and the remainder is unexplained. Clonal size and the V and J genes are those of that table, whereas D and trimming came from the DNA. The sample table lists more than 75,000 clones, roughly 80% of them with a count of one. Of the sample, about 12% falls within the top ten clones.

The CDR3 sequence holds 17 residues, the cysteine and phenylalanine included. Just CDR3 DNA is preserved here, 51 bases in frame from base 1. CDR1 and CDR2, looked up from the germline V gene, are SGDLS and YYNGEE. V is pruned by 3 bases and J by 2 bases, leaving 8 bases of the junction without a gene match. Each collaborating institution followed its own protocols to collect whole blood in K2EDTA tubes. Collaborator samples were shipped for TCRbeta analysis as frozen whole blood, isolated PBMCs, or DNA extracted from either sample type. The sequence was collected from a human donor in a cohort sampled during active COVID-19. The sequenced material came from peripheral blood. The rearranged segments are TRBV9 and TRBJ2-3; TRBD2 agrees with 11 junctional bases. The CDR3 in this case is CASSEPSSGGYTDTQYF. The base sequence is TGTGCCAGCAGCGAGCCCTCTAGCGGGGGGTACACAGATACGCAGTATTTT.